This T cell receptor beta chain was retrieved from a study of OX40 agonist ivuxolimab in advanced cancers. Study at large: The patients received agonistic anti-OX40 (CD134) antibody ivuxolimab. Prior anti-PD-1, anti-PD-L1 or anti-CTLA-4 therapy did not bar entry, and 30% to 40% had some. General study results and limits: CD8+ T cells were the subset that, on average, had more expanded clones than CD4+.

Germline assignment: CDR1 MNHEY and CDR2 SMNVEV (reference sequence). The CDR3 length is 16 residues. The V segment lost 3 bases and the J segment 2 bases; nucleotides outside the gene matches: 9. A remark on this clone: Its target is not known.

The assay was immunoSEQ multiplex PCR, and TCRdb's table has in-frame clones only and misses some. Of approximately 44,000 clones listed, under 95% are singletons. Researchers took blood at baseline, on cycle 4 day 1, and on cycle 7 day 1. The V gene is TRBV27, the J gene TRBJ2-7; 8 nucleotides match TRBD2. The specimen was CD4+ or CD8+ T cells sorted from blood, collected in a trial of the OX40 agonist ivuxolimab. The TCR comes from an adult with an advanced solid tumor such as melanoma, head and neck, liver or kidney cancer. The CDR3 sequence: CASSFRSSGNTYEQYF. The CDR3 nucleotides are TGTGCCAGCAGTTTCCGGAGTAGCGGGAACACCTACGAGCAGTACTTC.